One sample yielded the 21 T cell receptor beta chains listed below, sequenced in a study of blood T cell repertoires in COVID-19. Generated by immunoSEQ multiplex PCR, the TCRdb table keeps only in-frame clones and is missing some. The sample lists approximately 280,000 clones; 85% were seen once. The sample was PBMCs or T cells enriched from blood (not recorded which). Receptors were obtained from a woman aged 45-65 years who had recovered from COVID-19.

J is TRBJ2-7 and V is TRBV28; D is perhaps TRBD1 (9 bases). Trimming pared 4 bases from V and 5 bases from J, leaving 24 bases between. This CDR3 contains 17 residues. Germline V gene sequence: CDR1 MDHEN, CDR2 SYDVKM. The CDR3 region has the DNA TGTGCCAGCAGTTGGGCGGGGGGACAGGGCTTAAGGAACGAGCAGTACTTC. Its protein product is CASSWAGGQGLRNEQYF.

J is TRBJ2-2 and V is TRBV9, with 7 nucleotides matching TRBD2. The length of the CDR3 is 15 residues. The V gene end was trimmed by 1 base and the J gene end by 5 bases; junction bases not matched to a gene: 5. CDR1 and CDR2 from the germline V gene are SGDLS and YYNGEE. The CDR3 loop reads CASSVQSSGTGELFF. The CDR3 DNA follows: TGTGCCAGCAGCGTACAATCTAGCGGTACCGGGGAGCTGTTTTTT.

The CDR3 DNA is TGTGCCAGCAGGCATCGGGACAGGTCACCCCTCCACTTT. This translates into CASRHRDRSPLHF. The chain couples TRBV12-3 or TRBV12-4 to TRBJ1-6; 8 bases align to TRBD1. The CDR3 consists of 13 residues. V lost 6 bases and J lost 10; bases outside the gene matches: 5.

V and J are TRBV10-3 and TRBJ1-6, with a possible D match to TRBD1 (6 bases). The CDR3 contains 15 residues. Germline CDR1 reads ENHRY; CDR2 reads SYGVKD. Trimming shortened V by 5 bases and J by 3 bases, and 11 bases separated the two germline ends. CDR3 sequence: CAISSGAGYNSPLHF. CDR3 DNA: TGTGCCATCAGTTCAGGGGCCGGCTATAATTCACCCCTCCACTTT.

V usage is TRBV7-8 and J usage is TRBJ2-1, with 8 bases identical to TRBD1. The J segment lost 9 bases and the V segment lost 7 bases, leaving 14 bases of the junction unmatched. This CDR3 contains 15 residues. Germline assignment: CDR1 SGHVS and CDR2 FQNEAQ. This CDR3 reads CASTLSGGLEREQFF. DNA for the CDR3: TGTGCCAGCACGCTCTCAGGGGGCCTGGAGCGTGAGCAGTTCTTC.

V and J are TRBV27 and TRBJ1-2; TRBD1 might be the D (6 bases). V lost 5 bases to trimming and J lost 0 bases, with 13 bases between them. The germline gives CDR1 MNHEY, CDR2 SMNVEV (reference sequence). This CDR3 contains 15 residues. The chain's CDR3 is CASSNNRVSNYGYTF. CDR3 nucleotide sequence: TGTGCCAGCAGTAATAACAGGGTCTCTAACTATGGCTACACCTTC.

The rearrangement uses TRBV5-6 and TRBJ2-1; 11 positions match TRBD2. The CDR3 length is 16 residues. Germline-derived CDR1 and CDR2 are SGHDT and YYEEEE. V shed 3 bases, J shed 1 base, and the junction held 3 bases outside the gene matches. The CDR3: CASSSRLAGSYNEQFF. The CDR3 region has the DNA TGTGCCAGCAGCTCAAGACTAGCGGGATCCTACAATGAGCAGTTCTTC.

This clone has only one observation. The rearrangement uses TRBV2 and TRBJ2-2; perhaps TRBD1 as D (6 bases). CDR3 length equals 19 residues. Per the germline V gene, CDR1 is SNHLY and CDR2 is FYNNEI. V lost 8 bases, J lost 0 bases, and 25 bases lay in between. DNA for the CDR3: TGTGCCAGCTCAAATAACCGGGACATTCCCTTCTCGAACACCGGGGAGCTGTTTTTT. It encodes CASSNNRDIPFSNTGELFF.

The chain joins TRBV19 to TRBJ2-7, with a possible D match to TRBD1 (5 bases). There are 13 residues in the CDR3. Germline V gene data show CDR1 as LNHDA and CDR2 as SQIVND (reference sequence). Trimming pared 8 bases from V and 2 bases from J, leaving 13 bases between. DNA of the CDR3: TGTGCCAGTGGGGCAGGGCGGACCTACGAGCAGTACTTC. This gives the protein CASGAGRTYEQYF. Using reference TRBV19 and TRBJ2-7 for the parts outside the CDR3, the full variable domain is DGGITQSPKYLFRKEGQNVTLSCEQNLNHDAMYWYRQDPGQGLRLIYYSQIVNDFQKGDIAEGYSVSREKKESFPLTVTSAQKNPTAFYLCASGAGRTYEQYFGPGTRLTVT.

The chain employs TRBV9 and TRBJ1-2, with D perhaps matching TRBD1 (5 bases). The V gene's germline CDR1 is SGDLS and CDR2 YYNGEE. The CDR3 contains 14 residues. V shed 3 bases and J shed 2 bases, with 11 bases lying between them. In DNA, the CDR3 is TGTGCCAGCAGCGCGGGGGGACGGAACTATGGCTACACCTTC. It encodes CASSAGGRNYGYTF.

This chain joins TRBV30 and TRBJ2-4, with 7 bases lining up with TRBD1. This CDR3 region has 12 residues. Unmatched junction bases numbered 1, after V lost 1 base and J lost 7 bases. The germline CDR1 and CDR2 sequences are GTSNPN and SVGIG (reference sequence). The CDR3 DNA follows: TGTGCCTGGAGTGAGGACAGGAACATTCAGTACTTC. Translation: CAWSEDRNIQYF. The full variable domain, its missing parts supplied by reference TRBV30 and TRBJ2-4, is SQTIHQWPATLVQPVGSPLSLECTVEGTSNPNLYWYRQAAGRGLQLLFYSVGIGQISSEVPQNLSASRPQDRQFILSSKKLLLSDSGFYLCAWSEDRNIQYFGAGTRLSVL.

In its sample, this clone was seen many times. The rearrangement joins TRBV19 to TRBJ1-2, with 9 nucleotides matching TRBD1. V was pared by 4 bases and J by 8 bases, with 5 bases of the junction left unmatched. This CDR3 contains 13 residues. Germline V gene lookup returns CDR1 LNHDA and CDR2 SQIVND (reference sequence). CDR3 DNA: TGTGCCAGTAGTACCCGGGACAGGGACGGCTACACCTTC. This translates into CASSTRDRDGYTF.

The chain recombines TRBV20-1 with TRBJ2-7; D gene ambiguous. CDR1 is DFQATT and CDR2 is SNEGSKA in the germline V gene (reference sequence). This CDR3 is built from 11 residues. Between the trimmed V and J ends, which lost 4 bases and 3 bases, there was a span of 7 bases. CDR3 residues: CSATVDYEQYF. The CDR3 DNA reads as TGCAGTGCTACAGTTGACTACGAGCAGTACTTC.

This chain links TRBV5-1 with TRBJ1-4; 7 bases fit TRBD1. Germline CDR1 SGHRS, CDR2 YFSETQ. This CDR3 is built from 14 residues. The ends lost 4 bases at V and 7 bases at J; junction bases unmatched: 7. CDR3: CASSEGGASEKLFF. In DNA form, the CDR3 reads TGCGCCAGCAGCGAAGGGGGCGCAAGTGAAAAACTGTTTTTT.

The CDR3 sequence is CASSLETEYGYTF. The CDR3 region has the DNA TGTGCCAGCAGCCTAGAGACAGAATATGGCTACACCTTC. The V call is TRBV2, the J call TRBJ1-2; tentatively, D is TRBD1 (5 bases). The CDR3 consists of 13 residues. V lost 6 bases and J 5 bases, leaving 13 bases between the germline ends. Germline V gene sequence: CDR1 SNHLY, CDR2 FYNNEI. Together with reference TRBV2 and TRBJ1-2, the CDR3 gives the full variable domain: EPEVTQTPSHQVTQMGQEVILRCVPISNHLYFYWYRQILGQKVEFLVSFYNNEISEKSEIFDDQFSVERPDGSNFTLKIRSTKLEDSAMYFCASSLETEYGYTFGSGTRLTVV.

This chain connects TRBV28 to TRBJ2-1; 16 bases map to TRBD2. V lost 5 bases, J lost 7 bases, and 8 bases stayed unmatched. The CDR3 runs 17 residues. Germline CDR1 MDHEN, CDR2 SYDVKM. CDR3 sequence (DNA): TGTGCCAGCAGTGGGACTAGCGGGGGGGCGTTTTTTAATGAGCAGTTCTTC. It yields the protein CASSGTSGGAFFNEQFF.

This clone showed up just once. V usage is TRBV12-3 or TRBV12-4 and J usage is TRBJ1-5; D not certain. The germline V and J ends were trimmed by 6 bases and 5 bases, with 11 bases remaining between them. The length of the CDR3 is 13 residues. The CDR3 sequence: CASSAAADQPQHF. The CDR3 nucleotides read TGTGCCAGCAGCGCGGCAGCTGATCAGCCCCAGCATTTT.

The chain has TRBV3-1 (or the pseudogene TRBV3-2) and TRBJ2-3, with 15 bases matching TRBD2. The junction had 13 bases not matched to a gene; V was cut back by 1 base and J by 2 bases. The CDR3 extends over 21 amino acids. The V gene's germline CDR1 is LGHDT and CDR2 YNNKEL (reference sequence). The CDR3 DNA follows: TGTGCCAGCAGCCAAGCGTTTAGGACCGGGACTAGCGGGGGGCCCACAGATACGCAGTATTTT. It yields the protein CASSQAFRTGTSGGPTDTQYF.

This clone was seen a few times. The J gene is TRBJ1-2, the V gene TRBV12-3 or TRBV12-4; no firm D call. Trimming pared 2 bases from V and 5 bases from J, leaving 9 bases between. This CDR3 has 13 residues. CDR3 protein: CASSLSPRYGYTF. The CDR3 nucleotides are TGTGCCAGCAGTTTATCTCCGAGATATGGCTACACCTTC.

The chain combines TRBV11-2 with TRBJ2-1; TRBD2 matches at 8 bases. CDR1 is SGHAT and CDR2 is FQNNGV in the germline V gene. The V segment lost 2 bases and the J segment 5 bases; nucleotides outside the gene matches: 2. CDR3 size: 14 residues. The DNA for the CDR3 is TGTGCCAGCAGCTTAAAACTAGCGGACAATGAGCAGTTCTTC. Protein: CASSLKLADNEQFF.

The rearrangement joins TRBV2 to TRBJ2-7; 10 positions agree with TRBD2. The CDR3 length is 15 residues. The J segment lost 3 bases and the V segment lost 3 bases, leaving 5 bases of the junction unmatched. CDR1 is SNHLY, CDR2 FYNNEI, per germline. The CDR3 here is CASSDASGRIYEQYF. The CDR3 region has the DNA TGTGCCAGCAGTGATGCTAGCGGGAGAATCTACGAGCAGTACTTC.